This T cell receptor beta chain was sequenced during a study of radiotherapy plus CTLA-4 blockade in lung cancer. TCRdb's table, derived via immunoSEQ multiplex PCR, lists solely in-frame clones and lacks some. The sample carries about 31,000 clones, about 78% recorded once. In germline, CDR1 is SGHAT, CDR2 FQNNGV. V was cut by 1 base and J by 8 bases, with 11 bases left in between. The CDR3 is 13 residues long. Material: peripheral blood, obtained from a patient treated with radiotherapy plus ipilimumab. The rearrangement joins TRBV11-2 to TRBJ1-2; D gene ambiguous. This TCR came from a human donor with non-small cell lung cancer who had stable disease on radiotherapy plus ipilimumab. The CDR3 nucleotides read TGTGCCAGCAGCTTAGGAGGGCTGGGGGGCTACACCTTC. This gives the protein CASSLGGLGGYTF.